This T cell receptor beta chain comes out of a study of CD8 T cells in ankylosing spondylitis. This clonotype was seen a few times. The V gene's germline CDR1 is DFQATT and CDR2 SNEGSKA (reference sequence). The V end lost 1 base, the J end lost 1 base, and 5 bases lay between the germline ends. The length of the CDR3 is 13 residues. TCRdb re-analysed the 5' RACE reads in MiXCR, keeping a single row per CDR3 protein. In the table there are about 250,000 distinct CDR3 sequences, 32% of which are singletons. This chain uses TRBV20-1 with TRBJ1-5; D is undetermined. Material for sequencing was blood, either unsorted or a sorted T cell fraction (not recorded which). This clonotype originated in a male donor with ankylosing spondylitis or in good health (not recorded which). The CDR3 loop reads CSARGGSNQPQHF. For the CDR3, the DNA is TGCAGTGCTAGAGGCGGCAGCAATCAGCCCCAGCATTTT.